Listed here are 14 T cell receptor beta chains from one sample, sequenced in a study of patients and donors after allogeneic stem cell transplantation. TCRdb passed the RT-PCR reads through MiXCR, listing each CDR3 protein once. The sample carries hundreds of thousands of distinct CDR3 sequences, around 15% recorded once. The source material was blood, either unsorted or a sorted T cell fraction (not recorded which). These receptors were obtained from a human donor who was either an allogeneic HSCT recipient or a stem cell or donor lymphocyte infusion donor (not recorded which). It is not recorded whose cells these are; they may come from a transplant donor.

This clonotype occurred many times. This chain joins TRBV5-6 and TRBJ1-5, with 8 bases that match TRBD1. Germline values: CDR1 SGHDT, CDR2 YYEEEE. The J segment lost 2 bases and the V segment lost 3 bases, leaving 4 bases of the junction unmatched. CDR3 length: 15 residues. DNA for the CDR3: TGTGCCAGCAGCTCGAGGACAGGGCGCAATCAGCCCCAGCATTTT. Residues: CASSSRTGRNQPQHF.

This clonotype has just a few counts. The chain uses TRBV5-1 and TRBJ2-5; 9 bases match TRBD2. The length of the CDR3 is 16 residues. The J segment lost 2 bases and the V segment lost 0 bases, leaving 5 bases of the junction unmatched. Per germline, CDR1 SGHRS and CDR2 YFSETQ. The DNA for the CDR3 is TGCGCCAGCAGCTTGGTGCGGGGGGGTCGTCAAGAGACCCAGTACTTC. Translated: CASSLVRGGRQETQYF.

This clonotype was seen more than once but under ten times. The CDR3 nucleotides read TGTGCCAGCGGGGAGGGTCCGATGTTGTACACTGAAGCTTTCTTT. This sequence encodes CASGEGPMLYTEAFF. The V gene is TRBV6-2 or TRBV6-3, the J gene TRBJ1-1; no reliable D call. Between the trimmed V and J ends, which lost 8 bases and 3 bases, there was a span of 19 bases. Germline V CDR1 and CDR2: MNHEY, SVGEGT. CDR3 length equals 15 residues.

This clonotype was seen a few times. The chain recombines TRBV4-1 with TRBJ2-7; D might be TRBD2 (6 bases). The germline V and J ends were trimmed by 4 bases and 5 bases, with 15 bases remaining between them. Germline V lookup: CDR1 MGHRA, CDR2 YSYEKL. This CDR3 region has 14 residues. CDR3 sequence: CASSRRGEGHEQYF. The DNA for the CDR3 is TGCGCCAGCAGCCGGCGGGGAGAGGGCCACGAGCAGTACTTC.

This clonotype turned up a few times. This rearrangement joins TRBV9 to TRBJ2-5; D is unresolved. Looked up from germline, CDR1 is SGDLS and CDR2 is YYNGEE. Trimming shortened V by 4 bases and J by 4 bases, and 11 bases separated the two germline ends. This CDR3 contains 13 residues. CDR3 nucleotides: TGTGCCAGCAGCCCCCAGGAAGGAGAGACCCAGTACTTC. Translating it yields CASSPQEGETQYF.

This chain uses TRBV20-1 with TRBJ1-5; D might be TRBD1 (5 bases). Trimming removed 3 bases from V and 3 bases from J, with 9 bases in between. The germline CDR1 and CDR2 sequences are DFQATT and SNEGSKA (reference sequence). This CDR3 spans 13 amino acids. Here the CDR3 reads CSASQGVNQPQHF. CDR3 nucleotide sequence: TGCAGTGCTAGCCAGGGAGTCAATCAGCCCCAGCATTTT.

This clonotype was counted a few times. V gene TRBV3-1 combines with J gene TRBJ2-1; 7 bases are shared with TRBD1. With V trimmed by 3 bases and J by 9 bases, 5 bases remained unmatched. The CDR3 runs to 13 residues. The V gene's germline CDR1 is LGHDT and CDR2 YNNKEL (reference sequence). CDR3 sequence: CASSHLQGSEQFF. The DNA for the CDR3 is TGTGCCAGCAGCCACTTACAGGGGAGTGAGCAGTTCTTC.

The genes are TRBV20-1 and TRBJ2-3; the D is unclear. The V gene's germline CDR1 is DFQATT and CDR2 SNEGSKA (reference sequence). Trimming left V 0 bases short and J 5 bases short, with 15 bases between. The CDR3 is 15 residues long. CDR3 residues: CSARDYGQELDTQYF. The CDR3 DNA reads TGCAGTGCTAGAGACTATGGTCAGGAGCTAGATACGCAGTATTTT.

This clonotype was detected a few times. The chain uses TRBV24-1 and TRBJ2-1; D gene unclear. CDR1 and CDR2 from the germline V gene are KGHDR and SFDVKD. V lost 4 bases, J lost 4 bases, and 16 bases lay in between. The CDR3 runs to 16 residues. The CDR3 sequence is CATSDPDRPLYNEQFF. CDR3 in DNA: TGTGCCACCAGTGACCCCGATAGGCCATTATACAATGAGCAGTTCTTC.

The table lists this clonotype with a few counts. The chain combines TRBV9 with TRBJ2-7, with D tentatively TRBD2 (6 bases). This CDR3 contains 14 residues. The germline V and J ends were trimmed by 0 bases and 3 bases, with 10 bases remaining between them. The germline gives CDR1 SGDLS, CDR2 YYNGEE. The CDR3 DNA follows: TGTGCCAGCAGCGTAGATTATAGCGGCTACGAGCAGTACTTC. The encoded protein is CASSVDYSGYEQYF.

In this sample, this clonotype turned up a few times. V gene TRBV24-1 combines with J gene TRBJ2-1; D is tentatively TRBD1 or TRBD2 (6 bases each). CDR3 length equals 13 residues. The ends were cut back, 7 bases at V and 8 bases at J, with 14 bases in the middle. Germline loops: CDR1 KGHDR, CDR2 SFDVKD. The CDR3 loop is CATRAGGRDEQFF. The CDR3 DNA sequence: TGTGCCACCAGGGCCGGGGGCAGGGATGAGCAGTTCTTC.

This clonotype has more than one count but fewer than ten. This sequence joins TRBV5-1 and TRBJ1-1, with D possibly TRBD1 on 5 matching bases. The length of the CDR3 is 14 residues. V dropped 1 base and J dropped 1 base, with 8 bases sitting between them. CDR1 and CDR2 from the germline V gene are SGHRS and YFSETQ. CDR3 DNA sequence: TGCGCCAGCAGCTTGAGACAGCAGAACACTGAAGCTTTCTTT. Translation gives CASSLRQQNTEAFF.

The J gene is TRBJ2-1, the V gene TRBV3-1; a possible D gene is TRBD2 (5 bases). Germline values: CDR1 LGHDT, CDR2 YNNKEL (reference sequence). The ends were cut back, 2 bases at V and 1 base at J, with 18 bases in the middle. The CDR3 sequence is 18 residues long. The chain's CDR3 is CASSQLGLARRSYNEQFF. The CDR3 bases are TGTGCCAGCAGCCAATTAGGGCTAGCTCGTAGATCCTACAATGAGCAGTTCTTC.

This clonotype was counted only a few times. The chain joins TRBV9 to TRBJ1-2, with TRBD1 matching over 8 bases. This CDR3 spans 18 amino acids. After removal of 0 bases from V and 1 base from J, the junction contained 11 bases not matched to a gene. CDR1 is SGDLS and CDR2 is YYNGEE in the germline V gene. CDR3 protein: CASSVVPDRVRLNYGYTF. The CDR3 bases are TGTGCCAGCAGCGTAGTCCCGGACAGGGTGCGGCTTAACTATGGCTACACCTTC. Complete variable domain (other parts from reference TRBV9 and TRBJ1-2): DSGVTQTPKHLITATGQRVTLRCSPRSGDLSVYWYQQSLDQGLQFLIQYYNGEERAKGNILERFSAQQFPDLHSELNLSSLELGDSALYFCASSVVPDRVRLNYGYTFGSGTRLTVV.